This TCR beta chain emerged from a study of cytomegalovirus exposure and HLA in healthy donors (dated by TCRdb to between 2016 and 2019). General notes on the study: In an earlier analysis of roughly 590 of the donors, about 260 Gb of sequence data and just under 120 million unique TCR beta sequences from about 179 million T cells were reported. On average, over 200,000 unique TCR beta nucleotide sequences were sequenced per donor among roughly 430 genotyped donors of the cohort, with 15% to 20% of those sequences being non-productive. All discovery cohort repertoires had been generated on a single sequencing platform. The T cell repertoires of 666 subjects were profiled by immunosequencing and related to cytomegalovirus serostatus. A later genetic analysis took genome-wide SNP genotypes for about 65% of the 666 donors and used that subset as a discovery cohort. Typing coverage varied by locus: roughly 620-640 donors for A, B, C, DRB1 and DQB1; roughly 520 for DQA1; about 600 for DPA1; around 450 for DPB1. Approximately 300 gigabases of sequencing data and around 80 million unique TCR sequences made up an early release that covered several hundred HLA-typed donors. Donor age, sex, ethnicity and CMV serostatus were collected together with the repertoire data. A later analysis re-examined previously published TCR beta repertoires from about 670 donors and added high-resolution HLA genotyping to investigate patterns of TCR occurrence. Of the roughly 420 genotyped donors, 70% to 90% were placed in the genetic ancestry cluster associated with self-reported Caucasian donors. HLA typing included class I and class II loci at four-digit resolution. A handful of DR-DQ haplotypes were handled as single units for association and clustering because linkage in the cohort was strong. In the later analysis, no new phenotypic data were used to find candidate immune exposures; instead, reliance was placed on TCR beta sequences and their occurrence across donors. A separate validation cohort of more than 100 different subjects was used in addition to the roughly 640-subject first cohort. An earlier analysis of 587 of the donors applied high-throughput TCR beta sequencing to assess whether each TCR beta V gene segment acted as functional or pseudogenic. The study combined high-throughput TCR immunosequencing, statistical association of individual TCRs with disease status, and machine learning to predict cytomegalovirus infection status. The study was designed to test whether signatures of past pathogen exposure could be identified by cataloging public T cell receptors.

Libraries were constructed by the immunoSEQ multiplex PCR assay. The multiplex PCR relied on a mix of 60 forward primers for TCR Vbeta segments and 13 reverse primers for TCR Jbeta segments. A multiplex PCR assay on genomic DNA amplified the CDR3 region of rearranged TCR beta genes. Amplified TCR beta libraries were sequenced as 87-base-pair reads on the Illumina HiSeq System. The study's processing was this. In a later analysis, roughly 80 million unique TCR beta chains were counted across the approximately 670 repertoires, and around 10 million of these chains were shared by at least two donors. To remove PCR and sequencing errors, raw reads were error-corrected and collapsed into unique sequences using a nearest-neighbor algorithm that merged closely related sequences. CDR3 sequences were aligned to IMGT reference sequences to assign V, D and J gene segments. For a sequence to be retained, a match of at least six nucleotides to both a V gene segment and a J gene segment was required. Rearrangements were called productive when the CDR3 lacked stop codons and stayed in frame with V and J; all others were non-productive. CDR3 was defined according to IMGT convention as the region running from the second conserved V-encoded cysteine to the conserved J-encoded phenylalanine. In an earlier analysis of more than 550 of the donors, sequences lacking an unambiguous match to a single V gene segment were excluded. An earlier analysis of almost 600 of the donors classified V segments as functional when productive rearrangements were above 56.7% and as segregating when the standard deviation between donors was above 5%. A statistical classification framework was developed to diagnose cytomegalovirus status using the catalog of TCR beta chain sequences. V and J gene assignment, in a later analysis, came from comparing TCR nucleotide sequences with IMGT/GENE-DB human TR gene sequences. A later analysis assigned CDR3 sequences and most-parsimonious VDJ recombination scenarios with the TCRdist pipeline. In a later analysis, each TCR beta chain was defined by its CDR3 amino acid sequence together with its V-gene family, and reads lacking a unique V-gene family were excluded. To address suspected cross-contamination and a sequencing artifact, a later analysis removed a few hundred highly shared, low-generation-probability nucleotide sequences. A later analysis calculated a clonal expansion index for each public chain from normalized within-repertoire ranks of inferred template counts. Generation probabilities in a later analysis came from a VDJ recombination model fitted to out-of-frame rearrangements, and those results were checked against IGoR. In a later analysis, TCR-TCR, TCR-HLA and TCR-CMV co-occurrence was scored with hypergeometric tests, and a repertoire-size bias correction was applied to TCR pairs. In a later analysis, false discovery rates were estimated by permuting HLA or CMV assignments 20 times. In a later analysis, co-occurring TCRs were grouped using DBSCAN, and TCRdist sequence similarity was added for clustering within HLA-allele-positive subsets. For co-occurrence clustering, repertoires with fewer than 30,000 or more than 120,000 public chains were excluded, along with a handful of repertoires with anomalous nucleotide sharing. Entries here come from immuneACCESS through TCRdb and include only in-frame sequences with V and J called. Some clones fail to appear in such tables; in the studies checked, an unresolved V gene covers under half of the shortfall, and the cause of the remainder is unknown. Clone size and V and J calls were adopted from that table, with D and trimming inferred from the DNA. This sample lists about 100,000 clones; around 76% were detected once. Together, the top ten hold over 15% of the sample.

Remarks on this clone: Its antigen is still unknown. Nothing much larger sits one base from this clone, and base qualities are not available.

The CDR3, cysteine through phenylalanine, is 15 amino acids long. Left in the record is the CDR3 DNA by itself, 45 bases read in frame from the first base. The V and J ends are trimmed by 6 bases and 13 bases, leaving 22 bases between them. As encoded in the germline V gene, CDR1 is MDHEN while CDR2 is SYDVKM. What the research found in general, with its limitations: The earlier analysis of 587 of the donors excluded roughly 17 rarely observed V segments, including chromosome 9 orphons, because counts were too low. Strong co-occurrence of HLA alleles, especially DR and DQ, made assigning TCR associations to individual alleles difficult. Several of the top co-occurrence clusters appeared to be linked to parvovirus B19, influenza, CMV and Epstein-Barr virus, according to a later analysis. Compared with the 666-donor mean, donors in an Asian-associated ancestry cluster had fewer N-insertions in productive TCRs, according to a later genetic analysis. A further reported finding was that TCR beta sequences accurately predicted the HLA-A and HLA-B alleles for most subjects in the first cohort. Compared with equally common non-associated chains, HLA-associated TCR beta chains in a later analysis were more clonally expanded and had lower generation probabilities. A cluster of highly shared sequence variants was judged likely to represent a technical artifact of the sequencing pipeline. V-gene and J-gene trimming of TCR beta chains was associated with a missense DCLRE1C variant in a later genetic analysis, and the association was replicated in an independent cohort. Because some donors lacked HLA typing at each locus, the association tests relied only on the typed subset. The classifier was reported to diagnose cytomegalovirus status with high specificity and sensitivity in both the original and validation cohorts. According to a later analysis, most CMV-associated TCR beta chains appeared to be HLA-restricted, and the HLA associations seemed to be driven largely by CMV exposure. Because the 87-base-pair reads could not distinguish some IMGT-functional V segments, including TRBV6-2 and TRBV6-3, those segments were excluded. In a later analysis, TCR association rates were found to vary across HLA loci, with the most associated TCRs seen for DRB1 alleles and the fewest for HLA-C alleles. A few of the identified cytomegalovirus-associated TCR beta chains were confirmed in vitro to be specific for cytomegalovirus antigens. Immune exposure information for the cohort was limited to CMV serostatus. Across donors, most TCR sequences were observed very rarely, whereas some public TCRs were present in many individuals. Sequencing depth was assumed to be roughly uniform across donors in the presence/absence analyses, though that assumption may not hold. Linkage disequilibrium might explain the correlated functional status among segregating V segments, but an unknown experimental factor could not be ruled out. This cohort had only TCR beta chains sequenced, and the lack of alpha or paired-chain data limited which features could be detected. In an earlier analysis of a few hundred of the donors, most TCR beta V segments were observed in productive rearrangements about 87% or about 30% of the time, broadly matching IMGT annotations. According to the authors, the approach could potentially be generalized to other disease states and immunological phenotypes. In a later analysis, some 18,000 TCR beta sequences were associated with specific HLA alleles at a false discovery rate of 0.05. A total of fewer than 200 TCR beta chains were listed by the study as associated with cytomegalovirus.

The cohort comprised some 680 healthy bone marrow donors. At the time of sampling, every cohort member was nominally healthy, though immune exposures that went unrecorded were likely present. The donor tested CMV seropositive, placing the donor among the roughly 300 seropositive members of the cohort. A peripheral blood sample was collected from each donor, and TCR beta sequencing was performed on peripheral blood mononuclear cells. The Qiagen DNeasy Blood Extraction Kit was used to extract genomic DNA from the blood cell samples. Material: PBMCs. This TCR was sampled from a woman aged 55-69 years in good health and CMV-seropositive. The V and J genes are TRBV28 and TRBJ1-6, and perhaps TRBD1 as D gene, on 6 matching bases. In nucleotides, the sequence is TGTGCCAGCAGCCTGGGACACACTAGTCGTTCTCCCCTCCACTTT. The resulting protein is CASSLGHTSRSPLHF.